Here is one TCR beta chain with its context. Cryopreserved PBMCs yielded about 2 micrograms of genomic DNA for TCR beta libraries. The data are from a study of cytotoxic CD8 clonotypes in ibrutinib-treated CLL. Study at large: By median around 70 months, approximately 12 had progressed and around 15 stayed remitted; responses had been 2 complete and 24 partial. Response samples were obtained once patients had received a median 12 months of treatment, range 6 to 36.

Germline assignment: CDR1 LNHDA and CDR2 SQIVND (reference sequence). This CDR3 has 15 amino acids. V trimming: 3 bases; J trimming: 3 bases; junction bases outside the gene matches: 4. Depths of 1 in 200,000 to 1 in 1 million T cells were the sequencing target. Generated by immunoSEQ multiplex PCR, the TCRdb table keeps only in-frame clones and is missing some. This sample has 80,000 to 95,000 clones, with roughly three quarters found just once. The chain recombines TRBV19 with TRBJ2-7, with 11 positions matching TRBD1. This sample comprised PBMCs, obtained after 12 months of ibrutinib treatment. The clonotype was recovered from a human donor with chronic lymphocytic leukemia. CDR3 DNA sequence: TGTGCCAGTAGTATGGTGGGACAGGGGGACTACGAGCAGTACTTC. Protein sequence: CASSMVGQGDYEQYF.